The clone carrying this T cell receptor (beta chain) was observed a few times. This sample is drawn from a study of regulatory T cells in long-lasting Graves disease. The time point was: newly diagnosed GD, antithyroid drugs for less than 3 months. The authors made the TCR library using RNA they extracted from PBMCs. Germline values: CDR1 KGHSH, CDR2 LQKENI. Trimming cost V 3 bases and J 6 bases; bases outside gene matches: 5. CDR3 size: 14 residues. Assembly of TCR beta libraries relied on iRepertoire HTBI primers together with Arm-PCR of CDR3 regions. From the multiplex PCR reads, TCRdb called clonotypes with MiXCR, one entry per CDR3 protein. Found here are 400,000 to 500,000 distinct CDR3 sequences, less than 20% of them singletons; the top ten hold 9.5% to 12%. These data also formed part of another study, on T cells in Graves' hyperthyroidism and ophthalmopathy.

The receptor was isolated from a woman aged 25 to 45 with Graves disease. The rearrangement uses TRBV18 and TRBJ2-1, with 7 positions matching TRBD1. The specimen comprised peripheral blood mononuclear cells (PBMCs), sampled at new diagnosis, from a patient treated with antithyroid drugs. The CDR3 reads CASSPPGTANEQFF. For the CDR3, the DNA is TGTGCCAGCTCACCTCCCGGGACAGCCAATGAGCAGTTCTTC.